The 20 T cell receptor beta chains below all came from one sample that was sequenced in a study of blood T cell repertoires in COVID-19. Repertoires were generated with immunoSEQ multiplex PCR, while TCRdb's copy carries only in-frame clones and drops some. This table holds about 160,000 clones, over 80% found once. Source material: peripheral blood. The receptors stem from a man younger than 45 with COVID-19, enrolled during active disease.

The V and J genes are TRBV2 and TRBJ2-2; 8 bases align to TRBD2. The germline V gene has CDR1 SNHLY and CDR2 FYNNEI. Unmatched junction bases numbered 5, after V lost 3 bases and J lost 5 bases. The CDR3 runs to 15 residues. The CDR3 nucleotides read TGTGCCAGCAGTGAGTGGTTAGCGGGAACCGGGGAGCTGTTTTTT. Its protein is CASSEWLAGTGELFF.

The V gene is TRBV5-5, the J gene TRBJ2-6, with D maybe TRBD1 (6 bases). The CDR3 is 16 amino acids. Trimming removed 8 bases from V and 0 bases from J, with 15 bases in between. Germline V CDR1 and CDR2: SGHKS, YYEKEE (reference sequence). CDR3 loop: CASRTAANSGANVLTF. The CDR3 nucleotides read TGTGCCAGTAGGACAGCAGCCAACTCTGGGGCCAACGTCCTGACTTTC.

The rearrangement uses TRBV5-6 and TRBJ2-5; TRBD2 might be the D (6 bases). Trimming cost V 4 bases and J 3 bases, with 13 bases left between them. CDR3 length: 14 residues. Germline CDR1 is SGHDT and CDR2 is YYEEEE. The CDR3 reads CASSHGPGEETQYF. CDR3 DNA sequence: TGTGCCAGCAGCCATGGCCCGGGGGAAGAGACCCAGTACTTC.

V and J are TRBV27 and TRBJ2-1, with 7 nucleotides matching TRBD2. CDR1 is MNHEY and CDR2 is SMNVEV in the germline V gene (reference sequence). There are 15 residues in the CDR3. The ends lost 4 bases at V and 1 base at J; junction bases unmatched: 4. CDR3 DNA: TGTGCCAGCAGTTCCGCGCGGGGGTCCTACAATGAGCAGTTCTTC. Encoded protein: CASSSARGSYNEQFF.

This clone was counted a single time. The chain uses TRBV6-5 and TRBJ2-7; 12 bases align to TRBD2. The germline CDR1 and CDR2 sequences are MNHEY and SVGAGI. V trimming: 5 bases; J trimming: 0 bases; junction bases outside the gene matches: 2. This CDR3 contains 15 residues. In nucleotides, the CDR3 is TGTGCCAGCAGTAAGACTAGCGGGAGCTCCTACGAGCAGTACTTC. It yields the protein CASSKTSGSSYEQYF.

The gene calls are TRBV19 and TRBJ2-6; TRBD1 matches 7 bases. Per germline, CDR1 LNHDA and CDR2 SQIVND (reference sequence). The CDR3 consists of 17 residues. V lost 9 bases to trimming and J lost 0 bases; unmatched junction nucleotides: 11. CDR3 bases: TGTGCCAGCTCCTTCGGGACAGACCGCTCTGGGGCCAACGTCCTGACTTTC. It encodes CASSFGTDRSGANVLTF.

The chain recombines TRBV6-6 with TRBJ2-7, with 8 bases aligning to TRBD1. Trimming removed 9 bases from V and 4 bases from J; junction bases left unmatched: 5. Per germline, CDR1 MNHNY and CDR2 SVGAGI (reference sequence). The CDR3 extends over 12 amino acids. The CDR3 sequence: CASWTGTYEQYF. CDR3 DNA: TGTGCCAGTTGGACAGGGACTTACGAGCAGTACTTC.

The chain links TRBV28 to TRBJ1-1; 7 bases are shared with TRBD1. With 6 bases clipped from V and 1 base from J, the junction kept 14 bases outside the gene matches. This CDR3 contains 17 residues. Germline-derived CDR1 and CDR2 are MDHEN and SYDVKM. CDR3 loop: CASSSYRGREGNTEAFF. CDR3 nucleotide sequence: TGTGCCAGCAGCTCGTACAGGGGAAGAGAAGGGAACACTGAAGCTTTCTTT.

This chain's CDR3 is CASGFGQGATDTQYF. The CDR3 coding sequence is TGTGCTAGTGGTTTCGGACAGGGGGCCACAGATACGCAGTATTTT. V and J are TRBV12-5 and TRBJ2-3; 11 bases are a match to TRBD1. Germline V gene sequence: CDR1 LGHNT, CDR2 FRNRAP. The junction had 1 base not matched to a gene; V was cut back by 3 bases and J by 2 bases. This CDR3 contains 15 residues.

The chain employs TRBV5-1 and TRBJ2-7; TRBD2 matches 11 bases. The CDR3 has 14 amino acids. V lost 0 bases, J lost 5 bases, and 1 base stayed unmatched. Germline values: CDR1 SGHRS, CDR2 YFSETQ. The DNA for the CDR3 is TGCGCCAGCAGCTTGGTAGCGGGAGGGAACGAGCAGTACTTC. Protein product: CASSLVAGGNEQYF.

The chain is built from TRBV6-6 and TRBJ2-1; 8 bases fit TRBD2. The V and J ends lost 10 bases and 4 bases, in that order; junction bases with no gene match: 3. This CDR3 is 12 amino acids long. Looked up from germline, CDR1 is MNHNY and CDR2 is SVGAGI (reference sequence). The CDR3 sequence: CATSGSYNEQFF. CDR3 sequence (DNA): TGTGCCACTAGCGGGTCTTACAATGAGCAGTTCTTC.

A remark on this clone: Distinct nucleotide sequences in the sample also encode this CDR3. The rearrangement uses TRBV7-9 and TRBJ2-3; 8 bases agree with TRBD1. The junction had 5 bases not matched to a gene; V was cut back by 5 bases and J by 1 base. CDR3 length equals 15 residues. Germline loops: CDR1 SEHNR, CDR2 FQNEAQ (reference sequence). CDR3 protein: CASSLGQGGTDTQYF. The DNA for the CDR3 is TGTGCCAGCAGCCTCGGACAGGGAGGCACAGATACGCAGTATTTT. Full variable domain (outside the CDR3, taken from reference TRBV7-9 and TRBJ2-3): DTGVSQNPRHKITKRGQNVTFRCDPISEHNRLYWYRQTLGQGPEFLTYFQNEAQLEKSRLLSDRFSAERPKGSFSTLEIQRTEQGDSAMYLCASSLGQGGTDTQYFGPGTRLTVL.

The chain joins TRBV5-4 to TRBJ2-1; 14 bases match TRBD2. This CDR3 spans 17 amino acids. J lost 1 base, V lost 6 bases, and 6 bases had no gene match. Germline V gene data show CDR1 as SGHNT and CDR2 as YYREEE (reference sequence). CDR3 DNA sequence: TGTGCCAGCACGACTAGCGGGGGGGCTATTTCCTACAATGAGCAGTTCTTC. Amino acid sequence: CASTTSGGAISYNEQFF.

CDR3 DNA sequence: TGTGCCAGCAGCTTAGCGTTGGAGGGGTTTTCACCCCTCCACTTT. Translating it yields CASSLALEGFSPLHF. This chain joins TRBV7-2 and TRBJ1-6; tentatively, D is TRBD1 (5 bases). The V gene lost 0 bases and the J gene lost 9 bases, with 12 bases spanning the gap. Germline values: CDR1 SGHTA, CDR2 FQGNSA. The CDR3 contains 15 residues.

This rearrangement joins TRBV28 to TRBJ1-5, with D hard to call. This CDR3 region has 14 residues. V was trimmed by 3 bases and J by 4 bases, leaving 10 bases between them. In germline, CDR1 is MDHEN, CDR2 SYDVKM. The CDR3 DNA reads as TGTGCCAGCAGTTTCTCCCGGGGTAATCAGCCCCAGCATTTT. Protein product: CASSFSRGNQPQHF.

This sequence joins TRBV28 and TRBJ2-7; weak D call: TRBD1 (5 bases). The germline V gene has CDR1 MDHEN and CDR2 SYDVKM. Trimming took 3 bases from V and 0 from J, leaving 12 bases between them. This CDR3 is 15 amino acids long. The CDR3 DNA reads as TGTGCCAGCAGTTTTATTGCAGGGTCCTCCTACGAGCAGTACTTC. Translation: CASSFIAGSSYEQYF. Drawing the rest from reference TRBV28 and TRBJ2-7, the complete variable domain is DVKVTQSSRYLVKRTGEKVFLECVQDMDHENMFWYRQDPGLGLRLIYFSYDVKMKEKGDIPEGYSVSREKKERFSLILESASTNQTSMYLCASSFIAGSSYEQYFGPGTRLTVT.

The genes are TRBV24-1 and TRBJ2-1; D may be TRBD1 (6 bases). The germline gives CDR1 KGHDR, CDR2 SFDVKD. Trimming removed 9 bases from V and 6 bases from J, with 17 bases in between. The CDR3 is 14 amino acids. The CDR3 here is CATGGELALNEQFF. CDR3 DNA sequence: TGTGCCACCGGGGGCGAGCTAGCCCTCAATGAGCAGTTCTTC.

The CDR3 nucleotides are TGTGCCACCAGCAGAGAAATAGCGGGGGCACAAGAGACCCAGTACTTC. This gives the protein CATSREIAGAQETQYF. V usage is TRBV15 and J usage is TRBJ2-5; TRBD2 aligns across 9 bases. The CDR3 length is 16 residues. From germline, CDR1 is LNHNV and CDR2 YYDKDF (reference sequence). J was trimmed by 2 bases and V by 0 bases; bases with no gene match: 4.

This clone was seen only once. The chain links TRBV7-8 to TRBJ2-3, with 10 bases that match TRBD2. The CDR3 is 16 residues long. The germline CDR1 and CDR2 sequences are SGHVS and FQNEAQ. Trimming cost V 2 bases and J 2 bases; bases outside gene matches: 4. CDR3 protein: CASSLLAGVPTDTQYF. In DNA, the CDR3 is TGTGCCAGCAGCTTACTAGCGGGGGTCCCCACAGATACGCAGTATTTT.

The chain links TRBV18 to TRBJ1-1, with 10 bases fitting TRBD1. Germline V gives CDR1 KGHSH, CDR2 LQKENI. V was clipped by 1 base and J by 6 bases; unmatched bases: 8. This CDR3 region has 16 residues. CDR3 coding DNA: TGTGCCAGCTCACCACGGGGACAGGGGTTGGGGGCTGAAGCTTTCTTT. This gives the protein CASSPRGQGLGAEAFF.